Listed here are 21 T cell receptor beta chains from one sample, sequenced in a study of identifying expanded T cells in peripheral blood. The method was immunoSEQ multiplex PCR; TCRdb's version includes in-frame clones alone and lacks a portion of them. In the table there are more than 85,000 clones, around 90% of which are singletons. The specimen sequenced was blood. The receptors here all came from a person aged 18 to 70 in good health.

This chain's CDR3 is CASSLLSGGDSGNTIYF. CDR3 sequence (DNA): TGTGCCAGCAGCCTCCTCAGCGGGGGAGACTCTGGAAACACCATATATTTT. The chain recombines TRBV9 with TRBJ1-3; maybe TRBD1 (5 bases). CDR3 size: 17 residues. V was shortened by 4 bases and J by 0 bases, with 17 bases between the two germline ends. The germline V gene encodes CDR1 SGDLS and CDR2 YYNGEE. The whole variable domain, remainder taken from reference TRBV9 and TRBJ1-3, is DSGVTQTPKHLITATGQRVTLRCSPRSGDLSVYWYQQSLDQGLQFLIQYYNGEERAKGNILERFSAQQFPDLHSELNLSSLELGDSALYFCASSLLSGGDSGNTIYFGEGSWLTVV.

V usage is TRBV7-8 and J usage is TRBJ2-5, with D tentatively TRBD2 (5 bases). The V gene's germline CDR1 is SGHVS and CDR2 FQNEAQ. V lost 5 bases, J lost 4 bases, and 17 bases lay in between. This CDR3 region has 15 residues. CDR3 amino acids: CASSPREPRRETQYF. In nucleotides, the CDR3 is TGTGCCAGCAGCCCTCGGGAACCCCGTCGAGAGACCCAGTACTTC.

This clone was seen just once. The rearrangement uses TRBV2 and TRBJ2-2; no clear D. V was trimmed by 8 bases and J by 3 bases, leaving 13 bases between them. The germline V gene has CDR1 SNHLY and CDR2 FYNNEI. CDR3 length: 14 amino acids. The DNA for the CDR3 is TGTGCCAGCCACGATCTAACCGACACCGGGGAGCTGTTTTTT. It specifies CASHDLTDTGELFF.

This rearrangement joins TRBV10-3 to TRBJ2-7; 11 nucleotides line up with TRBD1. Germline CDR1 and CDR2: ENHRY and SYGVKD. The CDR3 consists of 16 residues. V trimming: 3 bases; J trimming: 2 bases; junction bases outside the gene matches: 6. CDR3 bases: TGTGCCATCAGTGACCCCGGGACAGGGGGGACCTACGAGCAGTACTTC. Translated, it gives CAISDPGTGGTYEQYF.

This clone was picked up one time. Other DNA sequences in the same sample also yield this CDR3. The rearrangement joins TRBV29-1 to TRBJ1-1; the D is unclear. Germline assignment: CDR1 SQVTM and CDR2 ANQGSEA. CDR3 length: 10 residues. Trimming pared 4 bases from V and 5 bases from J, leaving 5 bases between. The DNA of the CDR3 is TGCAGCGTTGGGGATACTGAAGCTTTCTTT. This gives the protein CSVGDTEAFF.

The chain carries TRBV28 and TRBJ1-1; no reliable D call. Germline V gives CDR1 MDHEN, CDR2 SYDVKM. This CDR3 spans 14 amino acids. V lost 3 bases to trimming and J lost 0 bases, with 8 bases between them. CDR3 in amino acids: CASSLSAVNTEAFF. CDR3 DNA: TGTGCCAGCAGTTTGTCGGCGGTGAACACTGAAGCTTTCTTT.

The chain carries TRBV4-1 and TRBJ2-7; 9 nucleotides line up with TRBD1. V lost 2 bases and J lost 7; bases outside the gene matches: 9. Germline CDR1 MGHRA, CDR2 YSYEKL. This CDR3 is built from 15 residues. The CDR3 region is CASSQPGQGGGEQYF. Here the CDR3 DNA reads TGCGCCAGCAGCCAACCGGGACAGGGAGGAGGTGAGCAGTACTTC.

The chain recombines TRBV6-5 with TRBJ2-1; 9 positions match TRBD1. Germline trimming cut 2 bases from V and 8 bases from J; bases unmatched to any gene: 7. The germline gives CDR1 MNHEY, CDR2 SVGAGI. The CDR3 covers 15 residues. This CDR3 is CASSYHGQGSDEQFF. The CDR3 coding sequence is TGTGCCAGCAGTTACCACGGACAGGGGAGCGATGAGCAGTTCTTC.

The gene calls are TRBV5-1 and TRBJ1-2; tentatively, D is TRBD1 (5 bases). The CDR3 runs 13 residues. V lost 4 bases and J 1 base, leaving 8 bases between the germline ends. From germline, CDR1 is SGHRS and CDR2 YFSETQ. CDR3 residues: CASSRGGNYGYTF. DNA of the CDR3: TGCGCCAGCAGCAGGGGTGGTAACTATGGCTACACCTTC.

V usage is TRBV5-1 and J usage is TRBJ2-5; no reliable D call. CDR1 is SGHRS and CDR2 is YFSETQ in the germline V gene. This CDR3 spans 13 amino acids. Trimming left V 0 bases short and J 5 bases short, with 8 bases between. In nucleotides, the CDR3 is TGCGCCAGCAGCTTGGAGACCAGGGAGACCCAGTACTTC. Amino acid sequence: CASSLETRETQYF. The full variable domain, in which reference TRBV5-1 and TRBJ2-5 provide the parts outside the CDR3, is KAGVTQTPRYLIKTRGQQVTLSCSPISGHRSVSWYQQTPGQGLQFLFEYFSETQRNKGNFPGRFSGRQFSNSRSEMNVSTLELGDSALYLCASSLETRETQYFGPGTRLLVL.

For the CDR3, the DNA is TGTGCCAGCCGAGGGAGAGCATATAATGAGCAGTTCTTC. Residues: CASRGRAYNEQFF. The chain employs TRBV2 and TRBJ2-1, with D possibly TRBD2 on 5 matching bases. The CDR3 consists of 13 residues. Germline V lookup: CDR1 SNHLY, CDR2 FYNNEI. V was cut by 8 bases and J by 7 bases, with 15 bases left in between.

The V gene is TRBV6-1, the J gene TRBJ2-7; 7 bases fit TRBD2. V lost 8 bases and J lost 4; bases outside the gene matches: 8. Germline CDR1 and CDR2: MNHNS and SASEGT. CDR3 size: 13 residues. CDR3 DNA sequence: TGTGCCAGCGGGGGGGAGATACCATACGAGCAGTACTTC. The encoded protein is CASGGEIPYEQYF.

This chain connects TRBV19 to TRBJ1-5, with a tentative D call TRBD1 (5 bases). Trimming stripped 2 bases from V and 6 bases from J, with 17 bases between. The CDR3 is 16 amino acids. Germline V gene sequence: CDR1 LNHDA, CDR2 SQIVND (reference sequence). Written as DNA, the CDR3 is TGTGCCAGTAGTATAAGTGGAGCTACAAGGGGTCAGCCCCAGCATTTT. Translating gives CASSISGATRGQPQHF.

The chain uses TRBV5-1 and TRBJ2-5, with TRBD2 as a possible D gene (6 bases). Germline V gives CDR1 SGHRS, CDR2 YFSETQ. Trimming shortened V by 3 bases and J by 5 bases, and 14 bases separated the two germline ends. This CDR3 region has 14 residues. This CDR3 is CASSYTGDWETQYF. The CDR3 bases are TGCGCCAGCAGCTACACGGGGGATTGGGAGACCCAGTACTTC. The variable domain in full, completed from reference TRBV5-1 and TRBJ2-5, reads KAGVTQTPRYLIKTRGQQVTLSCSPISGHRSVSWYQQTPGQGLQFLFEYFSETQRNKGNFPGRFSGRQFSNSRSEMNVSTLELGDSALYLCASSYTGDWETQYFGPGTRLLVL.

The CDR3 DNA follows: TGTGCCTGGAGCTCCTTACTAGCGGGCGAGCAGTACTTC. This codes for CAWSSLLAGEQYF. The gene calls are TRBV30 and TRBJ2-7; 9 bases line up with TRBD2. J was trimmed by 6 bases and V by 3 bases; bases with no gene match: 6. From germline, CDR1 is GTSNPN and CDR2 SVGIG (reference sequence). This CDR3 is 13 amino acids long.

The chain links TRBV6-5 to TRBJ1-5, with D possibly being TRBD1 (5 bases). The CDR3 covers 13 residues. Deletions cut 6 bases from V and 4 bases from J, with 10 bases between. Germline V gene lookup returns CDR1 MNHEY and CDR2 SVGAGI. As DNA, the CDR3 is TGTGCCAGCAGCGGCCGGACAAATCAGCCCCAGCATTTT. Its translation: CASSGRTNQPQHF.

The chain joins TRBV7-8 to TRBJ1-3; TRBD1 agrees at 11 bases. The CDR3 has 14 residues. CDR1 is SGHVS, CDR2 FQNEAQ, per germline. Trimming took 5 bases from V and 9 from J; bases not matched to a gene: 6. Written as DNA, the CDR3 is TGTGCCAGCAGCACTGGACAGGGGGCGGGCACCATATATTTT. Encoded protein: CASSTGQGAGTIYF. Complete variable domain (other parts from reference TRBV7-8 and TRBJ1-3): GAGVSQSPRYKVAKRGQDVALRCDPISGHVSLFWYQQALGQGPEFLTYFQNEAQLDKSGLPSDRFFAERPEGSVSTLKIQRTQQEDSAVYLCASSTGQGAGTIYFGEGSWLTVV.

The chain links TRBV7-2 to TRBJ2-1; a possible D gene is TRBD2 (6 bases). The V end was cut by 5 bases, the J end by 2 bases, with 13 bases between. In germline, CDR1 is SGHTA, CDR2 FQGNSA. This CDR3 is built from 15 residues. CDR3 nucleotide sequence: TGTGCCAGCAGCATAACTAGCTTCCCCTACAATGAGCAGTTCTTC. The encoded protein is CASSITSFPYNEQFF.

The rearrangement uses TRBV7-2 and TRBJ1-3, with D unresolved. The V end was cut by 2 bases, the J end by 4 bases, with 12 bases between. CDR1 and CDR2 (germline): SGHTA, FQGNSA. The CDR3 has 15 amino acids. This CDR3 is CASSLQARRGNTIYF. CDR3 bases: TGTGCCAGCAGCTTACAGGCTAGGCGGGGAAACACCATATATTTT.

The gene calls are TRBV2 and TRBJ2-5, with 16 bases fitting TRBD2. The germline V gene has CDR1 SNHLY and CDR2 FYNNEI. The CDR3 is made up of 15 amino acids. After removal of 8 bases from V and 4 bases from J, the junction contained 4 bases not matched to a gene. CDR3 in DNA: TGTGCCAGCGGGGGACTAGCGGGAGGGAGAGAGACCCAGTACTTC. Translation: CASGGLAGGRETQYF.

CDR3 sequence: CASSPPVAGGLSEQYF. The CDR3 nucleotides are TGTGCCAGCTCACCACCGGTGGCAGGGGGCCTTTCCGAGCAGTACTTC. V gene TRBV18 combines with J gene TRBJ2-7; TRBD1 aligns across 8 bases. Germline V gives CDR1 KGHSH, CDR2 LQKENI. The CDR3 is made up of 16 amino acids. V trimming: 0 bases; J trimming: 6 bases; junction bases outside the gene matches: 10.